Below, 10 T cell receptor beta chains from the same sample are listed, as sequenced in a study of T cells in Graves' hyperthyroidism and ophthalmopathy. From RNA transcripts, TCR beta CDR3 regions were amplified. The primer set for the first-round RT-PCR of the TCR CDR3 was HTBI. TCRdb recomputed calls from the multiplex PCR reads with MiXCR, one row per CDR3 protein. Among about 510,000 distinct CDR3 sequences listed, approximately 14% were seen once. Sequenced input: blood. The receptors were gathered from a woman between 40 and 50 years old with Graves' hyperthyroidism.

This clonotype was recorded many times. The V call is TRBV20-1, the J call TRBJ2-5; TRBD2 agrees at 8 bases. Germline CDR1 and CDR2: DFQATT and SNEGSKA (reference sequence). CDR3 length: 14 residues. Trimming removed 1 base from V and 1 base from J; junction bases left unmatched: 2. The CDR3 DNA sequence: TGCAGTGCTAGAGCGGGAGGGTCCCAAGAGACCCAGTACTTC. Translating gives CSARAGGSQETQYF.

The rearrangement joins TRBV14 to TRBJ1-5; 8 bases align to TRBD1. V was pared by 6 bases and J by 8 bases, with 6 bases of the junction left unmatched. Per the germline V gene, CDR1 is SGHDN and CDR2 is FVKESK. The CDR3 contains 13 residues. CDR3 nucleotides: TGTGCCAGCAGTTCGGACAGGGTAGAGCCCCAGCATTTT. Translation gives CASSSDRVEPQHF.

The V gene is TRBV19, the J gene TRBJ2-4; D unresolved. The CDR3 length is 13 residues. Trimming took 5 bases from V and 7 from J, leaving 12 bases between them. Germline lookup yields CDR1 LNHDA and CDR2 SQIVND (reference sequence). As DNA, the CDR3 is TGTGCCAGTAGTGCCCCCGATGGGAACATTCAGTACTTC. Its translation is CASSAPDGNIQYF. Based on the CDR3 plus reference TRBV19 and TRBJ2-4, the full variable domain is DGGITQSPKYLFRKEGQNVTLSCEQNLNHDAMYWYRQDPGQGLRLIYYSQIVNDFQKGDIAEGYSVSREKKESFPLTVTSAQKNPTAFYLCASSAPDGNIQYFGAGTRLSVL.

The chain is built from TRBV5-1 and TRBJ1-3; 11 bases match TRBD1. Germline V lookup: CDR1 SGHRS, CDR2 YFSETQ. V lost 4 bases and J lost 2; bases outside the gene matches: 5. The CDR3 sequence is 16 residues long. CDR3 in DNA: TGCGCCAGCAGCCACGGGACAGGGGGAGCTGGAAACACCATATATTTT. This translates into CASSHGTGGAGNTIYF.

This clonotype was recorded many times. The rearrangement links TRBV12-5 to TRBJ2-7; D call uncertain. Germline V gives CDR1 LGHNT, CDR2 FRNRAP. Trimming removed 9 bases from V and 3 bases from J, with 12 bases in between. The CDR3 runs to 12 residues. The chain's CDR3 is CASASNGYEQYF. CDR3 bases: TGTGCTAGCGCATCCAACGGCTACGAGCAGTACTTC.

The chain carries TRBV10-3 and TRBJ2-7, with TRBD1 as a possible D gene (5 bases). Trimming took off 4 bases at V and 7 bases at J, with 11 bases between the two ends. Germline V lookup: CDR1 ENHRY, CDR2 SYGVKD. CDR3 length equals 12 residues. CDR3 nucleotide sequence: TGTGCCATCAGTGTAGACAGCCGTGAGCAGTACTTC. As protein: CAISVDSREQYF.

There are many counts of this clonotype. The chain couples TRBV5-1 to TRBJ1-2; D not resolved. V was shortened by 0 bases and J by 4 bases, with 7 bases between the two germline ends. The CDR3 totals 13 residues. CDR1 and CDR2 from the germline V gene are SGHRS and YFSETQ. CDR3 residues: CASSLGSAYGYTF. CDR3 in DNA: TGCGCCAGCAGCTTGGGCAGCGCCTATGGCTACACCTTC.

A remark on this clonotype: This clone may be a read error of a much larger clone one base away. The V and J genes are TRBV24-1 and TRBJ2-2; D could derive from TRBD1 or TRBD2 (5 bases each). This CDR3 region has 15 residues. The germline gives CDR1 KGHDR, CDR2 SFDVKD. CDR3 DNA: TGTGCCACCAGTGTAGGGGCACCGAACACCGGGGAGCTGTCTTTT. Translated: CATSVGAPNTGELSF.

This clonotype was seen a few times. A clone one base away is much larger, so this may be a read error. The V and J genes are TRBV2 and TRBJ2-1; maybe TRBD2 (6 bases). The CDR3 runs to 15 residues. The germline V gene encodes CDR1 SNHLY and CDR2 FYNNEI. The CDR3 bases are TGTGCCAGCAGTGAAGATGGGAGGTCCTCTAATGGGCAGTTCTTC. Translation: CASSEDGRSSNGQFF.

This clonotype has ten or more counts. The gene calls are TRBV5-1 and TRBJ2-5; 7 nucleotides line up with TRBD1. CDR1 is SGHRS and CDR2 is YFSETQ in the germline V gene. The V gene end was trimmed by 4 bases and the J gene end by 2 bases; junction bases not matched to a gene: 5. The CDR3 has 14 residues. In nucleotides, the CDR3 is TGCGCCAGCAGCCGGGACAGCTTACAAGAGACCCAGTACTTC. Its translation is CASSRDSLQETQYF.